The 5 T cell receptor beta chains in this list originate from one sample, sequenced in a study of shared clonotypes between healthy human individuals. Sequenced by immunoSEQ multiplex PCR; TCRdb stores in-frame clones only, minus some. The sample carries about 490,000 clones, less than 80% recorded once. Sequenced: PBMCs. The receptors stem from a woman in her forties in good health. Some clones in this sample may be carry-over from other donors' samples.

The rearrangement joins TRBV6-6 to TRBJ1-4, with 8 bases identical to TRBD1. Germline CDR1 is MNHNY and CDR2 is SVGAGI (reference sequence). This CDR3 contains 14 residues. The trim removed 7 bases at V and 6 bases at J, leaving 7 bases unmatched. The CDR3 DNA follows: TGTGCCAGCAAAGGACAGGGAAGTCATGAAAAACTGTTTTTT. Translation gives CASKGQGSHEKLFF.

The chain combines TRBV28 with TRBJ2-7; 10 bases are shared with TRBD2. Germline CDR1 and CDR2: MDHEN and SYDVKM. J gave up 2 bases and V 4 bases, and 8 bases lay outside the gene matches. This CDR3 comprises 16 residues. CDR3 protein: CASSSTGTSAPYEQYF. The CDR3 DNA sequence: TGTGCCAGCAGTTCCACCGGGACTAGCGCACCCTACGAGCAGTACTTC.

The V and J genes are TRBV5-1 and TRBJ1-3; no reliable D call. V lost 0 bases and J lost 4, with 8 bases in between. CDR3 length: 14 amino acids. The germline gives CDR1 SGHRS, CDR2 YFSETQ. The CDR3 DNA sequence: TGCGCCAGCAGCTTGGGGGTCCAGGGAAACACCATATATTTT. Encoded protein: CASSLGVQGNTIYF.

The chain uses TRBV6-5 and TRBJ2-7, with 11 bases fitting TRBD2. J was trimmed by 3 bases and V by 4 bases; bases with no gene match: 5. Germline-derived CDR1 and CDR2 are MNHEY and SVGAGI. This CDR3 has 15 residues. The CDR3 reads CASSSFTSGSYEQYF. The CDR3 DNA sequence: TGTGCCAGCAGTTCCTTCACTAGCGGGAGCTACGAGCAGTACTTC.

V gene TRBV4-2 combines with J gene TRBJ2-2; no definite D call. The CDR3 covers 18 residues. The germline gives CDR1 LGHNA, CDR2 YNFKEQ. V gave up 0 bases and J gave up 5 bases, with 19 bases separating them. The DNA for the CDR3 is TGTGCCAGCAGCCAAGAAATCATAAGGGCCGGCACTACCGGGGAGCTGTTTTTT. Translated: CASSQEIIRAGTTGELFF.